This TCR beta chain originates from a study of long-term antiretroviral therapy in people with HIV. Study context: Sampling started about a decade before the 2015 immediate-ART recommendation. Study-wide results and limits: Diversity rose after ART but stayed below transplant donor controls. The study lacked data on ART adherence, viral resistance or therapy changes.

With respect to this clone: What it binds is unknown.

From germline, CDR1 is LNHDA and CDR2 SQIVND (reference sequence). With V trimmed by 5 bases and J by 5 bases, 3 bases remained unmatched. This CDR3 has 14 amino acids. They ran version v3.0 of the immunoSEQ assay at survey level. Clones were sequenced by immunoSEQ multiplex PCR, and TCRdb holds only the in-frame ones, with some missing. This table has about 25,000 clones, about 86% appearing once. Source: unsorted PBMCs, taken 1.2 years after starting antiretroviral therapy. The J gene is TRBJ1-6, the V gene TRBV19, with TRBD1 identical over 7 bases. This TCR was sampled from a man aged 50-59 years with HIV. This CDR3 is CASSWDSNNSPLHF. CDR3 DNA sequence: TGTGCCAGTAGTTGGGACAGTAATAATTCACCCCTCCACTTT.